One sample yielded the 14 T cell receptor beta chains listed below, sequenced in a study of CD8 T cells in ankylosing spondylitis. TCRdb used MiXCR to reprocess the 5' RACE reads, holding one entry per CDR3 protein. The sample includes just over 150,000 distinct CDR3 sequences, 18% of them seen just once. The sample consisted of blood, either unsorted or a sorted T cell fraction (not recorded which). These TCRs come from a male donor with ankylosing spondylitis or in good health (not recorded which).

This clonotype was observed many times. This chain uses TRBV5-1 with TRBJ1-1, with 7 nucleotides matching TRBD1. The CDR3 runs 15 residues. The J segment lost 1 base and the V segment lost 3 bases, leaving 6 bases of the junction unmatched. Germline-derived CDR1 and CDR2 are SGHRS and YFSETQ. The CDR3 is CASSSTGVWNTEAFF. The CDR3 DNA reads TGCGCCAGCAGCTCAACAGGGGTGTGGAACACTGAAGCTTTCTTT.

The chain is built from TRBV28 and TRBJ1-2, with D possibly matching TRBD1 (5 bases). The V gene lost 1 base and the J gene lost 5 bases, with 17 bases spanning the gap. CDR1 is MDHEN, CDR2 SYDVKM, per germline. The CDR3 has 16 residues. CDR3 in DNA: TGTGCCAGCAGTTTATACACCACCTTAGGGGCATATGGCTACACCTTC. Its translation: CASSLYTTLGAYGYTF.

Many counts were recorded for this clonotype. The chain links TRBV5-1 to TRBJ2-2; TRBD2 agrees at 10 bases. CDR1 and CDR2 (germline): SGHRS, YFSETQ. This CDR3 comprises 16 residues. Trimming removed 2 bases from V and 0 bases from J; junction bases left unmatched: 1. DNA of the CDR3: TGCGCCAGCAGCTTCGGACTAGCGGCGAACACCGGGGAGCTGTTTTTT. Its protein is CASSFGLAANTGELFF.

This CDR3 reads CASSGQGGYNEQFF. Written as DNA, the CDR3 is TGTGCCAGTAGTGGTCAGGGGGGCTACAATGAGCAGTTCTTC. The genes are TRBV19 and TRBJ2-1; TRBD1 might be the D (7 bases). V lost 5 bases and J 3 bases, leaving 11 bases between the germline ends. This CDR3 spans 14 amino acids. CDR1 LNHDA and CDR2 SQIVND come from the germline V gene (reference sequence). Drawing the rest from reference TRBV19 and TRBJ2-1, the complete variable domain is DGGITQSPKYLFRKEGQNVTLSCEQNLNHDAMYWYRQDPGQGLRLIYYSQIVNDFQKGDIAEGYSVSREKKESFPLTVTSAQKNPTAFYLCASSGQGGYNEQFFGPGTRLTVL.

Only a few counts were recorded for this clonotype. This rearrangement joins TRBV20-1 to TRBJ2-7; D gene ambiguous. Germline CDR1 DFQATT, CDR2 SNEGSKA (reference sequence). Trimming pared 2 bases from V and 3 bases from J, leaving 14 bases between. This CDR3 spans 14 amino acids. CDR3 protein: CSARSLAAVYEQYF. The CDR3 region has the DNA TGCAGTGCTAGATCCCTTGCGGCCGTCTACGAGCAGTACTTC.

Worth noting for this clonotype: Mismatch with germline at one junction end may stem from a read error. The rearrangement joins TRBV7-9 to TRBJ2-5; possibly TRBD2 for D (5 bases). This CDR3 spans 11 amino acids. Germline V gene lookup returns CDR1 SEHNR and CDR2 FQNEAQ (reference sequence). DNA of the CDR3: TGTGCCAGCCGCCTTGGGGAGATCCAGTACTTC. It encodes CASRLGEIQYF.

The chain recombines TRBV28 with TRBJ1-2, with D unresolved. With 6 bases removed from V and 0 bases from J, the gap between germline ends came to 17 bases. Germline values: CDR1 MDHEN, CDR2 SYDVKM. The CDR3 spans 16 residues. In DNA form, the CDR3 reads TGTGCCAGCAGCTTCACCTTGGAGCTACCTAACTATGGCTACACCTTC. Its translation is CASSFTLELPNYGYTF.

This chain connects TRBV12-3 or TRBV12-4 to TRBJ2-5; D remains ambiguous. Between the trimmed V and J ends, which lost 6 bases and 3 bases, there was a span of 20 bases. The CDR3 has 16 residues. CDR3 nucleotide sequence: TGTGCCAGCAGCCAACTCGGGCTAACGGTGGAAGAGACCCAGTACTTC. Its protein is CASSQLGLTVEETQYF.

This clonotype was seen many times. The V gene is TRBV20-1, the J gene TRBJ2-1; 9 nucleotides align to TRBD2. There are 14 residues in the CDR3. Looked up from germline, CDR1 is DFQATT and CDR2 is SNEGSKA (reference sequence). The ends lost 3 bases at V and 15 bases at J; junction bases unmatched: 15. CDR3 in DNA: TGCAGTGCTAGGCACTTTTATCTAGCGGGGTTAACGTTCTTC. Protein product: CSARHFYLAGLTFF.

The sample holds a few counts of this clonotype. The J gene is TRBJ2-3, the V gene TRBV20-1, with D maybe TRBD2 (5 bases). Trimming pared 7 bases from V and 6 bases from J, leaving 11 bases between. The germline V gene has CDR1 DFQATT and CDR2 SNEGSKA (reference sequence). CDR3 length: 11 amino acids. CDR3 in DNA: TGCAGTGACACGACGGGGGATACGCAGTATTTT. Translation gives CSDTTGDTQYF.

This clonotype was counted at least ten times. This chain connects TRBV7-2 to TRBJ2-3; TRBD2 agrees at 10 bases. The CDR3 sequence is 15 residues long. CDR1 and CDR2 (germline): SGHTA, FQGNSA. After removal of 2 bases from V and 5 bases from J, the junction contained 4 bases not matched to a gene. CDR3 in amino acids: CASSLKLAGLDTQYF. The CDR3 nucleotides read TGTGCCAGCAGCTTAAAACTAGCGGGATTAGATACGCAGTATTTT.

This clonotype has at least ten counts. The gene calls are TRBV30 and TRBJ1-5; no reliable D call. The CDR3 runs 13 residues. Trimming left V 2 bases short and J 5 bases short, with 10 bases between. The germline V gene has CDR1 GTSNPN and CDR2 SVGIG (reference sequence). The CDR3 sequence is CAWSFRTDQPQHF. CDR3 DNA: TGTGCCTGGAGTTTCAGGACCGATCAGCCCCAGCATTTT.

This clonotype was seen ten or more times. The chain is built from TRBV10-3 and TRBJ2-3; 10 nucleotides line up with TRBD2. The CDR3 runs 13 residues. Per germline, CDR1 ENHRY and CDR2 SYGVKD. V was clipped by 7 bases and J by 3 bases; unmatched bases: 1. Here the CDR3 DNA reads TGTGCCATCAAGCGGGAGGGAACAGATACGCAGTATTTT. It is translated as CAIKREGTDTQYF.

This clonotype was seen at least ten times. The chain recombines TRBV20-1 with TRBJ2-3; 11 bases match TRBD2. V lost 3 bases, J lost 2 bases, and 1 base stayed unmatched. Germline CDR1 DFQATT, CDR2 SNEGSKA (reference sequence). This CDR3 region has 14 residues. The DNA for the CDR3 is TGCAGTGCTAGGACTAGCGGGAACACAGATACGCAGTATTTT. It is translated as CSARTSGNTDTQYF.